This T cell receptor beta chain was identified in a study of shared clonotypes between healthy human individuals. Overall study context: Donors had three CD4 naive, three CD4 memory, two CD8 naive and one CD8 memory plate apiece. The study's findings and limits: In general, naive subsets displayed greater estimated richness than memory subsets did.

Regarding this clone: Its antigen is not identified. A junction end diverges from the germline sequence, so it may reflect a read error.

This CDR3 is 12 amino acids long. Germline assignment: CDR1 MNHNS and CDR2 SASEGT. Measured with immunoSEQ multiplex PCR; TCRdb has only the in-frame clones, and not every one. This table has about 640,000 clones, about 78% appearing once. Sequenced: memory CD4+ T cells sorted from blood. Subset of the sample: CD45RA-negative fraction. The chain uses TRBV6-1 and TRBJ1-2; 7 bases align to TRBD1. The sequence came from a woman aged 25-40 years in good health. The CDR3 DNA reads as TGTGCCAGCAGGGAAGGGGGCAGCGCCTACACCTTC. This sequence encodes CASREGGSAYTF.